A selection of T cell receptor beta chains follows, all from one sample in a study of blood T cell repertoires in COVID-19. Data came from immunoSEQ multiplex PCR; TCRdb stores just in-frame clones and leaves some out. The sample holds around 120,000 clones, about 90% seen once. Sequencing input: peripheral blood. The receptor source for this set is an older woman with COVID-19, enrolled during active disease. CDR3s include the opening cysteine and the closing phenylalanine or tryptophan. The D gene is left open where the match is weak. Some rows mark clone size as missing; the rest say once, few, many or name a class of expanded clone.

J: TRBJ2-7
V: TRBV7-8
size: NA
D: NA
CDR3: CASSSNRDTYEQYF
DNA: TGTGCCAGCAGCTCCAACCGGGACACCTACGAGCAGTACTTC

J: TRBJ1-2
V: TRBV9
size: NA
D: TRBD1
CDR3: CASSVGQGARGYTF
DNA: TGTGCCAGCAGCGTAGGACAGGGGGCGCGTGGCTACACCTTC

J: TRBJ1-2
V: TRBV6-5
size: NA
D: NA
CDR3: CASSPGRYGYTF
DNA: TGTGCCAGCAGCCCGGGAAGGTACGGCTACACCTTC

J: TRBJ1-2
V: TRBV5-5
size: once
D: NA
CDR3: CASSSQGGGGYTF
DNA: TGTGCCAGCAGCTCACAGGGTGGCGGTGGCTACACCTTC

J: TRBJ2-6
V: TRBV18
size: NA
D: TRBD1
CDR3: CASSRDSSSSGANVLTF
DNA: TGTGCCAGCTCACGGGACAGCTCCTCCTCTGGGGCCAACGTCCTGACTTTC

J: TRBJ2-7
V: TRBV10-3
size: NA
D: NA
CDR3: CAISGGQTIYEQYF
DNA: TGTGCCATCAGCGGAGGACAGACTATTTACGAGCAGTACTTC

J: TRBJ2-5
V: TRBV5-1
size: once
D: NA
CDR3: CASGGSAQETQYF
DNA: TGCGCCAGCGGAGGTAGCGCCCAAGAGACCCAGTACTTC

J: TRBJ1-6
V: TRBV5-6
size: NA
D: NA
CDR3: CASSLPPGAPLHF
DNA: TGTGCCAGCAGTTTACCCCCGGGTGCACCCCTCCACTTT

J: TRBJ2-2
V: TRBV7-2
size: NA
D: NA
CDR3: CASSLTSGELFF
DNA: TGTGCCAGCAGCTTGACTAGCGGGGAGCTGTTTTTT

J: TRBJ2-7
V: TRBV5-6
size: NA
D: TRBD1
CDR3: CASSPSPGGREQYF
DNA: TGTGCCAGCAGCCCGAGCCCAGGGGGTCGCGAGCAGTACTTC

J: TRBJ2-1
V: TRBV5-1
size: NA
D: NA
CDR3: CASSYLQGKNEQFF
DNA: TGCGCCAGCAGCTACTTACAGGGAAAAAATGAGCAGTTCTTC

J: TRBJ1-5
V: TRBV6-2/TRBV6-3
size: once
D: NA
CDR3: CASSKATGFFSYSNQPQHF
DNA: TGTGCCAGCAGTAAGGCAACAGGGTTTTTCTCATATAGCAATCAGCCCCAGCATTTT

J: TRBJ1-2
V: TRBV6-5
size: once
D: NA
CDR3: CASSRGSLGHYGYTF
DNA: TGTGCCAGCAGCCGGGGGTCTTTGGGTCACTATGGCTACACCTTC

J: TRBJ2-5
V: TRBV5-1
size: NA
D: NA
CDR3: CASIRSGGLQETQYF
DNA: TGCGCCAGCATCCGATCCGGGGGACTCCAAGAGACCCAGTACTTC

J: TRBJ2-3
V: TRBV7-2
size: NA
D: TRBD2
CDR3: CASSARGGPDTQYF
DNA: TGTGCCAGCAGCGCTCGGGGGGGCCCAGATACGCAGTATTTT

J: TRBJ2-1
V: TRBV5-1
size: NA
D: TRBD2
CDR3: CASSERLAGYNEQFF
DNA: TGCGCCAGCAGCGAGAGACTAGCGGGATACAATGAGCAGTTCTTC

J: TRBJ1-4
V: TRBV15
size: NA
D: NA
CDR3: CATSRDNRENEKLFF
DNA: TGTGCCACCAGCAGAGATAACCGAGAAAATGAAAAACTGTTTTTT

J: TRBJ1-4
V: TRBV25-1
size: NA
D: TRBD1
CDR3: CASSQTGLRSEKLFF
DNA: TGTGCCAGCAGCCAGACAGGGTTGCGTAGTGAAAAACTGTTTTTT

J: TRBJ2-7
V: TRBV4-3
size: NA
D: NA
CDR3: CASSQEAGGAYYEQYF
DNA: TGCGCCAGCAGCCAAGAGGCCGGTGGGGCTTATTACGAGCAGTACTTC

J: TRBJ1-1
V: TRBV6-2/TRBV6-3
size: few
D: NA
CDR3: CASSYLIGAEAFF
DNA: TGTGCCAGCAGTTATTTGATAGGGGCTGAAGCTTTCTTT

J: TRBJ1-2
V: TRBV5-8
size: NA
D: NA
CDR3: CASSSRTVHYGYTF
DNA: TGTGCCAGCAGCTCCCGGACAGTTCACTATGGCTACACCTTC

J: TRBJ1-5
V: TRBV6-2/TRBV6-3
size: NA
D: TRBD1
CDR3: CASSYAAGTGRESQHF
DNA: TGTGCCAGCAGTTACGCGGCTGGGACAGGGAGGGAGTCCCAGCATTTT

J: TRBJ2-3
V: TRBV4-3
size: NA
D: NA
CDR3: CASSRGDRADTQYF
DNA: TGCGCCAGCAGCCGCGGGGATCGGGCAGATACGCAGTATTTT

J: TRBJ1-1
V: TRBV29-1
size: NA
D: TRBD1
CDR3: CSAETDRGAFF
DNA: TGCAGCGCCGAAACGGACAGGGGAGCTTTCTTT

J: TRBJ1-1
V: TRBV4-1
size: NA
D: NA
CDR3: CASSQRAGAVAEAFF
DNA: TGCGCCAGCAGCCAACGGGCCGGAGCGGTCGCTGAAGCTTTCTTT

J: TRBJ2-3
V: TRBV5-6
size: NA
D: TRBD2
CDR3: CASSLGAGTSGLDTQYF
DNA: TGTGCCAGCAGCTTGGGGGCGGGGACTAGCGGTTTAGATACGCAGTATTTT

J: TRBJ2-1
V: TRBV29-1
size: NA
D: TRBD1
CDR3: CSVLDRAFTGEQFF
DNA: TGCAGCGTGCTCGACAGGGCCTTTACTGGTGAGCAGTTCTTC

J: TRBJ2-5
V: TRBV4-2
size: NA
D: TRBD2
CDR3: CASSQVGTSDQETQYF
DNA: TGTGCCAGCAGCCAAGTCGGGACTAGCGATCAAGAGACCCAGTACTTC

J: TRBJ2-5
V: TRBV12-2
size: once
D: NA
CDR3: CASRLAICFRGQARETQYF
DNA: TGTGCAAGTCGCTTAGCGATATGTTTCCGGGGACAGGCGAGAGAGACCCAGTACTTC

J: TRBJ1-1
V: TRBV3-1/TRBV3-2
size: NA
D: NA
CDR3: CASSPMGSEDTEAFF
DNA: TGTGCCAGCAGCCCCATGGGGTCGGAGGACACTGAAGCTTTCTTT

J: TRBJ2-7
V: TRBV18
size: NA
D: NA
CDR3: CASSPGVYEQYF
DNA: TGTGCCAGCTCACCGGGAGTTTACGAGCAGTACTTC

J: TRBJ2-5
V: TRBV6-5
size: NA
D: NA
CDR3: CASRPRTVQETQYF
DNA: TGTGCCAGCCGCCCCAGGACAGTTCAAGAGACCCAGTACTTC

J: TRBJ2-7
V: TRBV18
size: NA
D: TRBD1
CDR3: CASSLVGTVASYEQYF
DNA: TGTGCCAGCTCACTCGTCGGGACAGTTGCCTCCTACGAGCAGTACTTC

J: TRBJ1-2
V: TRBV5-1
size: NA
D: TRBD1
CDR3: CASSWSAGTGRVGNYGYTF
DNA: TGCGCCAGCAGCTGGTCGGCCGGGACAGGGCGCGTGGGTAACTATGGCTACACCTTC

J: TRBJ1-4
V: TRBV6-2/TRBV6-3
size: NA
D: TRBD1
CDR3: CASSYGPGGREKLFF
DNA: TGTGCCAGCAGTTACGGGCCAGGGGGCCGTGAAAAACTGTTTTTT

J: TRBJ2-7
V: TRBV19
size: NA
D: NA
CDR3: CASSIGGGLYYEQYF
DNA: TGTGCCAGTAGTATAGGAGGAGGATTATACTACGAGCAGTACTTC

J: TRBJ1-5
V: TRBV7-9
size: NA
D: NA
CDR3: CASSPQGISNQPQHF
DNA: TGTGCCAGCAGCCCACAGGGAATTAGCAATCAGCCCCAGCATTTT

J: TRBJ2-7
V: TRBV5-1
size: NA
D: NA
CDR3: CASRRGIPATSPGEQYF
DNA: TGCGCCAGCAGGCGAGGGATCCCAGCCACTAGCCCCGGCGAGCAGTACTTC

J: TRBJ2-1
V: TRBV18
size: few
D: TRBD2
CDR3: CASSPFASGGLGDEQFF
DNA: TGTGCCAGCTCACCTTTTGCCAGCGGGGGCCTAGGAGATGAGCAGTTCTTC

J: TRBJ2-7
V: TRBV4-1
size: NA
D: TRBD1
CDR3: CASSRQPGQGGEQYF
DNA: TGCGCCAGCAGCCGACAACCGGGACAGGGTGGCGAGCAGTACTTC

J: TRBJ1-1
V: TRBV2
size: NA
D: NA
CDR3: CARAGVEAFF
DNA: TGTGCCAGGGCGGGGGTTGAAGCTTTCTTT

J: TRBJ2-7
V: TRBV2
size: NA
D: NA
CDR3: CASTRGGAGTAHEQYF
DNA: TGTGCCAGCACCCGAGGGGGTGCGGGCACTGCACACGAGCAGTACTTC

J: TRBJ1-2
V: TRBV19
size: NA
D: NA
CDR3: CASNPRQEVTNYGYTF
DNA: TGTGCCAGTAACCCAAGACAGGAAGTAACTAACTATGGCTACACCTTC

J: TRBJ1-3
V: TRBV19
size: NA
D: NA
CDR3: CASSSAGGNTIYF
DNA: TGTGCCAGTAGTAGTGCCGGAGGGAACACCATATATTTT

J: TRBJ2-3
V: TRBV6-2/TRBV6-3
size: NA
D: NA
CDR3: CASSYGPGASTDTQYF
DNA: TGTGCCAGCAGTTACGGCCCCGGAGCTAGCACAGATACGCAGTATTTT

J: TRBJ1-1
V: TRBV4-2
size: NA
D: NA
CDR3: CASSQAGNTEAFF
DNA: TGTGCCAGCAGCCAAGCCGGGAACACTGAAGCTTTCTTT

J: TRBJ2-3
V: TRBV5-1
size: NA
D: TRBD2
CDR3: CASSLGAGGSDTQYF
DNA: TGCGCCAGCAGCTTGGGAGCGGGGGGTTCAGATACGCAGTATTTT

J: TRBJ2-6
V: TRBV7-3
size: few
D: NA
CDR3: CASRRGGSSGANVLTF
DNA: TGTGCCAGCAGGCGAGGGGGTAGCTCTGGGGCCAACGTCCTGACTTTC

J: TRBJ1-2
V: TRBV9
size: NA
D: TRBD1
CDR3: CASSVWDRGEKNYGYTF
DNA: TGTGCCAGCAGTGTCTGGGACAGGGGAGAGAAGAACTATGGCTACACCTTC

J: TRBJ2-1
V: TRBV9
size: NA
D: NA
CDR3: CASSYRGSSYNEQFF
DNA: TGTGCCAGCAGCTATCGGGGGAGCTCCTACAATGAGCAGTTCTTC

J: TRBJ1-2
V: TRBV11-2
size: NA
D: NA
CDR3: CASSLDLLGGDGYTF
DNA: TGTGCCAGCAGCTTAGATCTGTTAGGGGGAGATGGCTACACCTTC

J: TRBJ2-2
V: TRBV5-4
size: NA
D: NA
CDR3: CASSSQGGELFF
DNA: TGTGCCAGCAGCAGTCAGGGCGGGGAGCTGTTTTTT

J: TRBJ1-2
V: TRBV19
size: NA
D: TRBD1
CDR3: CASSIQRTGGNYGYTF
DNA: TGTGCCAGTAGTATACAGAGGACAGGCGGAAACTATGGCTACACCTTC

J: TRBJ2-7
V: TRBV7-8
size: NA
D: TRBD1
CDR3: CASSLDSAGGVYEQYF
DNA: TGTGCCAGCAGCTTAGATTCGGCAGGGGGCGTCTACGAGCAGTACTTC